This record looks at one T cell receptor (beta chain) sequence and its context. Original handling: Scientists estimated how many nucleated cells there were by amplifying reference gene primers. Some clones are missing from TCRdb's copy, which holds only in-frame ones; the method was immunoSEQ multiplex PCR. For V, J and clone size, that table is used; D and trimming come from the DNA. Found here are over 45,000 clones, about nine tenths of them singletons; the top ten hold about 7.3%. These data originate in a study of blood T cell repertoires in COVID-19. In the study overall: T cells, B-cell-depleted T cells, or PBMCs provided the cDNA or gDNA that served as material.

Trimming removed 0 bases from V and 5 bases from J; junction bases left unmatched: 3. Germline V gene data show CDR1 as MNHEY and CDR2 as SVGAGI. The CDR3 is 14 amino acids. Sequencing was performed on peripheral blood. This receptor was obtained from an older woman with active or convalescent COVID-19. The chain couples TRBV6-5 to TRBJ1-1, with 7 bases aligning to TRBD1. Here the CDR3 reads CASSYSTGRTEAFF. The CDR3 nucleotides read TGTGCCAGCAGTTACTCGACAGGGCGGACTGAAGCTTTCTTT.